Below are 17 T cell receptor beta chains sequenced from a single sample in a study of CD8 T cells in ankylosing spondylitis. Antigen specificity for these receptors is unknown. Findings and limits, study-wide: Made up of under 10 highly homologous variants, a TCR beta motif appeared characteristic of ankylosing spondylitis blood.

TCRdb processed the 5' RACE reads anew with MiXCR; each CDR3 protein has one entry. The table has 350,000 to 450,000 distinct CDR3 sequences, more than 25% seen once; the top ten hold 0.89%. The source material was blood, either unsorted or a sorted T cell fraction (not recorded which). These receptor sequences come from a male donor with ankylosing spondylitis.

This clonotype was recorded a few times. V usage is TRBV11-3 and J usage is TRBJ2-3; D gene unclear. Germline-derived CDR1 and CDR2 are SGHNT and YENEEA. With 0 bases removed from V and 3 bases from J, the gap between germline ends came to 13 bases. This CDR3 region has 16 residues. In DNA, the CDR3 is TGTGCCAGCAGCTTAGATCCCCGGGCGATAACAGATACGCAGTATTTT. This sequence encodes CASSLDPRAITDTQYF.

This clonotype was counted a few times. The chain carries TRBV4-2 and TRBJ2-3, with D perhaps assigned TRBD1 or TRBD2 (5 bases each). V was cut by 3 bases and J by 5 bases, with 9 bases left in between. This CDR3 region has 13 residues. The V gene's germline CDR1 is LGHNA and CDR2 YNFKEQ. CDR3 sequence: CASSQRGGDTQYF. The DNA for the CDR3 is TGTGCCAGCAGCCAGAGGGGTGGAGATACGCAGTATTTT.

The sample holds many counts of this clonotype. The chain recombines TRBV12-3 or TRBV12-4 with TRBJ2-2; 8 bases line up with TRBD2. CDR3 length: 15 amino acids. The ends lost 3 bases at V and 1 base at J; junction bases unmatched: 1. The CDR3, as DNA: TGTGCCAGCAGTTTGGCGGGAGGGAACACCGGGGAGCTGTTTTTT. Translating gives CASSLAGGNTGELFF.

This clonotype showed up just a few times. The CDR3 DNA reads TGTGCCAGCGGGCTAGCGGGCACAGATACGCAGTATTTT. Residues: CASGLAGTDTQYF. V is TRBV5-4 and J is TRBJ2-3; the match to TRBD2 covers 7 bases. The CDR3 spans 13 residues. In germline, CDR1 is SGHNT, CDR2 YYREEE (reference sequence). The J segment lost 1 base and the V segment lost 7 bases, leaving 3 bases of the junction unmatched.

This clonotype has just a few counts. The J gene is TRBJ1-2, the V gene TRBV27, with D possibly matching TRBD1 (6 bases). Trimming took 6 bases from V and 4 from J, leaving 15 bases between them. In germline, CDR1 is MNHEY, CDR2 SMNVEV (reference sequence). This CDR3 is 14 amino acids long. Here the CDR3 DNA reads TGTGCCAGCAGGGACCTACAGGGCGCCTATGGCTACACCTTC. Protein product: CASRDLQGAYGYTF.

This clonotype was detected a few times. The chain couples TRBV10-3 to TRBJ2-2; D call uncertain. CDR1 and CDR2 from the germline V gene are ENHRY and SYGVKD. The CDR3 runs 15 residues. Trimming removed 3 bases at V and 0 bases at J, with 8 bases between. CDR3 sequence: CAISDQNTNTGELFF. CDR3 coding DNA: TGTGCCATCAGTGATCAGAATACGAACACCGGGGAGCTGTTTTTT.

This clonotype was seen a handful of times. The CDR3 here is CATFGDRELNSGNTIYF. The CDR3 DNA sequence: TGTGCCACCTTTGGGGACAGGGAACTGAACTCTGGAAACACCATATATTTT. The rearrangement links TRBV2 to TRBJ1-3; 9 bases fit TRBD1. J lost 0 bases, V lost 10 bases, and 13 bases had no gene match. Germline CDR1 SNHLY, CDR2 FYNNEI. The CDR3 is 17 amino acids.

The table lists this clonotype with a few counts. This chain uses TRBV12-3 or TRBV12-4 with TRBJ2-2; 7 bases match TRBD1. This CDR3 is 16 amino acids long. V was pared by 4 bases and J by 5 bases, with 10 bases of the junction left unmatched. This chain's CDR3 is CASSYSTGWVTGELFF. The DNA of the CDR3 is TGTGCCAGCAGTTACTCGACAGGGTGGGTGACCGGGGAGCTGTTTTTT.

This clonotype showed up just a few times. The chain employs TRBV7-2 and TRBJ2-3; 9 nucleotides line up with TRBD2. The V and J ends lost 5 bases and 5 bases, in that order; junction bases with no gene match: 11. The germline gives CDR1 SGHTA, CDR2 FQGNSA. The CDR3 consists of 16 residues. This chain's CDR3 is CASSPNSGRVGDTQYF. Here the CDR3 DNA reads TGTGCCAGCAGCCCTAATAGCGGGAGAGTTGGAGATACGCAGTATTTT.

The V call is TRBV11-2, the J call TRBJ2-7, with D perhaps matching TRBD1 or TRBD2 (5 bases each). The CDR3 runs to 15 residues. CDR1 is SGHAT and CDR2 is FQNNGV in the germline V gene. Trimming removed 5 bases from V and 7 bases from J, with 21 bases in between. CDR3 protein: CASSTSGTSPREQYV. The CDR3 DNA reads as TGTGCCAGCAGCACCTCCGGGACCTCCCCTAGGGAGCAGTACGTC.

This chain connects TRBV20-1 to TRBJ2-5; tentative D call: TRBD2 (6 bases). CDR3 length: 13 amino acids. Germline CDR1 reads DFQATT; CDR2 reads SNEGSKA (reference sequence). Trimming took 6 bases from V and 1 from J, leaving 12 bases between them. Here the CDR3 DNA reads TGCAGTGCGGGGGACTTACCCCAAGAGACCCAGTACTTC. This codes for CSAGDLPQETQYF.

The rearrangement links TRBV27 to TRBJ2-7; 12 nucleotides agree with TRBD2. The CDR3 is made up of 15 amino acids. Germline-derived CDR1 and CDR2 are MNHEY and SMNVEV (reference sequence). Losses at the gene ends were 5 bases for V and 6 bases for J; bases not matched to a gene: 8. The CDR3 spells CASSERLAGVREQYF. In DNA form, the CDR3 reads TGTGCCAGCAGTGAACGACTAGCGGGAGTTCGCGAGCAGTACTTC.

The chain carries TRBV5-1 and TRBJ1-1, with 9 bases identical to TRBD1. Germline V gene data show CDR1 as SGHRS and CDR2 as YFSETQ. After removal of 3 bases from V and 5 bases from J, the junction contained 8 bases not matched to a gene. The CDR3 spans 15 residues. The CDR3 loop reads CASSYTGGEGTEAFF. DNA of the CDR3: TGCGCCAGCAGCTATACAGGGGGCGAAGGAACTGAAGCTTTCTTT.

This clonotype was seen repeatedly, ten times or more. V and J are TRBV4-1 and TRBJ1-1, with TRBD1 matching 9 bases. CDR3 length: 14 residues. V shed 2 bases, J shed 2 bases, and the junction held 0 bases outside the gene matches. Germline loops: CDR1 MGHRA, CDR2 YSYEKL. The CDR3 loop is CASSQTGGNTEAFF. The DNA for the CDR3 is TGCGCCAGCAGCCAAACAGGGGGCAACACTGAAGCTTTCTTT.

The chain has TRBV5-1 and TRBJ2-2; tentatively, D is TRBD2 (5 bases). CDR1 is SGHRS, CDR2 YFSETQ, per germline. Between the trimmed V and J ends, which lost 4 bases and 2 bases, there was a span of 9 bases. The CDR3 is made up of 14 amino acids. The CDR3 here is CASSMSGNTGELFF. The CDR3 DNA follows: TGCGCCAGCAGCATGAGCGGAAACACCGGGGAGCTGTTTTTT.

This clonotype was observed at least ten times. The rearrangement uses TRBV29-1 and TRBJ2-3; 7 bases agree with TRBD2. The CDR3 spans 17 residues. In germline, CDR1 is SQVTM, CDR2 ANQGSEA. V lost 0 bases to trimming and J lost 2 bases; unmatched junction nucleotides: 11. CDR3 amino acids: CSVEDGAWGLHTDTQYF. CDR3 bases: TGCAGCGTTGAAGATGGGGCCTGGGGACTACACACAGATACGCAGTATTTT.

This clonotype turned up a few times. The chain has TRBV28 and TRBJ1-2; perhaps TRBD1 as D (5 bases). Germline V gives CDR1 MDHEN, CDR2 SYDVKM. CDR3 size: 15 residues. V was trimmed by 6 bases and J by 3 bases, leaving 17 bases between them. The CDR3 loop reads CASRTPQGIHYGYTF. CDR3 bases: TGTGCCAGCAGGACACCCCAGGGTATCCACTATGGCTACACCTTC.